What follows describes a single T cell receptor beta chain. Antigen: not known. Relative to the germline gene, one junction end is altered; a read error may explain this. The record originates from a study of CD8 T cells in ankylosing spondylitis. Study-wide results and limits: There was a TCR beta motif, made of several highly homologous variants, that appeared characteristic of ankylosing spondylitis blood.

The CDR3 is made up of 12 amino acids. Molecular-barcoded quantitative 5'-RACE produced these TCR beta libraries. Each CDR3 protein gets one entry after TCRdb re-called the 5' RACE reads with MiXCR. The table lists about 130,000 distinct CDR3 sequences, more than 5.5% of them singletons. This clonotype was sampled from a female donor with ankylosing spondylitis or in good health (not recorded which). The chain uses TRBV12-3 or TRBV12-4 and TRBJ2-7; D ambiguous. Sequenced sample: blood, either unsorted or a sorted T cell fraction (not recorded which). This chain's CDR3 is CAGSFYPVGQYF. The DNA of the CDR3 is TGTGCCGGCAGTTTCTATCCAGTCGGGCAGTACTTC.